The 22 T cell receptor beta chains below were found in one sample sequenced in a study of T cell responses to AZD1222 COVID-19 vaccine. Generated by immunoSEQ multiplex PCR, the TCRdb table keeps only in-frame clones and is missing some. This table holds roughly 67,000 clones, 88% found once. This sample comprised peripheral blood, obtained on day 0 of AZD1222 vaccination. These receptors all come from an adult in good health.

The J gene is TRBJ1-2, the V gene TRBV4-1; D not certain. Germline V gene sequence: CDR1 MGHRA, CDR2 YSYEKL. Trimming removed 0 bases from V and 4 bases from J, with 12 bases in between. The CDR3 covers 15 residues. This CDR3 reads CASSQDSQVLYGYTF. CDR3 nucleotide sequence: TGCGCCAGCAGCCAAGACAGCCAAGTACTCTATGGCTACACCTTC.

V and J are TRBV14 and TRBJ2-2; the match to TRBD2 covers 8 bases. The CDR3 is 18 residues long. Germline V gene sequence: CDR1 SGHDN, CDR2 FVKESK. The trim removed 0 bases at V and 2 bases at J, leaving 8 bases unmatched. The CDR3 loop reads CASSQEQLAVPNTGELFF. Here the CDR3 DNA reads TGTGCCAGCAGCCAAGAACAACTAGCGGTCCCAAACACCGGGGAGCTGTTTTTT. Variable domain in full (rest from reference TRBV14 and TRBJ2-2): EAGVTQFPSHSVIEKGQTVTLRCDPISGHDNLYWYRRVMGKEIKFLLHFVKESKQDESGMPNNRFLAERTGGTYSTLKVQPAELEDSGVYFCASSQEQLAVPNTGELFFGEGSRLTVL.

CDR3: CASAGGAVKYEQYF. As DNA, the CDR3 is TGTGCCAGCGCCGGGGGGGCGGTAAAGTACGAGCAGTACTTC. V usage is TRBV27 and J usage is TRBJ2-7, with 8 bases matching TRBD2. V shed 8 bases, J shed 4 bases, and the junction held 10 bases outside the gene matches. The CDR3 spans 14 residues. CDR1 and CDR2 (germline): MNHEY, SMNVEV (reference sequence).

The rearrangement joins TRBV11-1 to TRBJ2-2; D may be TRBD1 or TRBD2 (6 bases each). Trimming pared 7 bases from V and 0 bases from J, leaving 12 bases between. The CDR3 contains 15 residues. From germline, CDR1 is SGHAT and CDR2 FQDESV (reference sequence). In DNA form, the CDR3 reads TGTGCCAGCATCAAGGGGGGCGCGAACACCGGGGAGCTGTTTTTT. Translating gives CASIKGGANTGELFF.

CDR3 nucleotides: TGTGCCAGCAGCTCCGACAGAATTTTAGATACGCAGTATTTT. It encodes CASSSDRILDTQYF. This sequence joins TRBV13 and TRBJ2-3, with D maybe TRBD1 (5 bases). This CDR3 contains 14 residues. Germline V gene sequence: CDR1 PRHDT, CDR2 FYEKMQ (reference sequence). The germline V and J ends were trimmed by 4 bases and 5 bases, with 13 bases remaining between them.

V gene TRBV30 combines with J gene TRBJ2-7; 16 bases fit TRBD2. Germline V gene data show CDR1 as GTSNPN and CDR2 as SVGIG (reference sequence). The CDR3 is 18 residues long. The J segment lost 2 bases and the V segment lost 3 bases, leaving 10 bases of the junction unmatched. The CDR3 coding sequence is TGTGCCTGGAGGAGATCGGGACTAGCGGGAGGGCTCCCCTACGAGCAGTACTTC. Its protein is CAWRRSGLAGGLPYEQYF. Looking up the rest from reference TRBV30 and TRBJ2-7 gives the full variable domain: SQTIHQWPATLVQPVGSPLSLECTVEGTSNPNLYWYRQAAGRGLQLLFYSVGIGQISSEVPQNLSASRPQDRQFILSSKKLLLSDSGFYLCAWRRSGLAGGLPYEQYFGPGTRLTVT.

The V call is TRBV27, the J call TRBJ1-2; D may be TRBD1 (6 bases). The CDR3 is 16 amino acids. V was cut by 5 bases and J by 1 base, with 17 bases left in between. Germline-derived CDR1 and CDR2 are MNHEY and SMNVEV (reference sequence). The DNA for the CDR3 is TGTGCCAGCAGTCCGGGGGGGGCCCGCCTTAACTATGGCTACACCTTC. Translating it yields CASSPGGARLNYGYTF.

V gene TRBV4-3 combines with J gene TRBJ2-6; 7 nucleotides match TRBD1. The CDR3 sequence is 16 residues long. Trimming removed 3 bases from V and 4 bases from J; junction bases left unmatched: 6. Germline V gene data show CDR1 as LGHNA and CDR2 as YSLEER. CDR3 in DNA: TGCGCCAGCAGCCACATGACAGGGTCCGGGGCCAACGTCCTGACTTTC. This codes for CASSHMTGSGANVLTF.

This sequence joins TRBV6-5 and TRBJ1-3; TRBD1 matches at 7 bases. The junction had 3 bases not matched to a gene; V was cut back by 0 bases and J by 1 base. This CDR3 comprises 16 residues. Per the germline V gene, CDR1 is MNHEY and CDR2 is SVGAGI. The CDR3: CASSYSATGSGNTIYF. CDR3 nucleotide sequence: TGTGCCAGCAGTTACTCCGCGACAGGGTCTGGAAACACCATATATTTT.

V is TRBV5-6 and J is TRBJ2-5; 9 positions agree with TRBD1. V shed 3 bases, J shed 0 bases, and the junction held 6 bases outside the gene matches. From germline, CDR1 is SGHDT and CDR2 YYEEEE. The CDR3 totals 16 residues. The CDR3 DNA reads as TGTGCCAGCAGCTCGGTGACAGGGGGTAACCAAGAGACCCAGTACTTC. Translation: CASSSVTGGNQETQYF.

V gene TRBV21-1 combines with J gene TRBJ2-3; TRBD2 reflects the table's D call only, with no check against the DNA. TRBV21-1 counts as a pseudogene. The CDR3 totals 20 residues. CDR3 sequence reads: CASSNASPSYSGRESDTQYF. CDR3 bases: TGTGCCAGCAGCAACGCCTCCCCGTCCTATAGCGGGAGGGAATCAGATACGCAGTATTTT.

By its share, this clone is medium-sized (0.01 to 0.1%). The chain links TRBV25-1 to TRBJ1-5, with D perhaps TRBD1 (6 bases). CDR1 is MGHDK, CDR2 SYGVNS, per germline. Deletions cut 4 bases from V and 6 bases from J, with 13 bases between. The CDR3 runs 14 residues. CDR3 loop: CASSGNREGQPQHF. In DNA form, the CDR3 reads TGTGCCAGCAGTGGAAACAGGGAAGGTCAGCCCCAGCATTTT. The full variable domain, with the rest looked up from reference TRBV25-1 and TRBJ1-5, is EADIYQTPRYLVIGTGKKITLECSQTMGHDKMYWYQQDPGMELHLIHYSYGVNSTEKGDLSSESTVSRIRTEHFPLTLESARPSHTSQYLCASSGNREGQPQHFGDGTRLSIL.

This clone was seen a few times. This chain joins TRBV5-4 and TRBJ2-7, with D maybe TRBD1 (5 bases). Trimming took 4 bases from V and 6 from J, leaving 14 bases between them. From germline, CDR1 is SGHNT and CDR2 YYREEE (reference sequence). The CDR3 is made up of 13 amino acids. CDR3 amino acids: CASSTPQGSEQYF. The CDR3 DNA follows: TGTGCCAGCAGCACACCGCAGGGCTCCGAGCAGTACTTC.

CDR3 DNA: TGTGCCATCAGTGCGGGACTAGCGGGAGATGAGCAGTTCTTC. Amino acid sequence: CAISAGLAGDEQFF. This chain uses TRBV10-3 with TRBJ2-1; the match to TRBD2 covers 14 bases. This CDR3 region has 14 residues. V trimming: 4 bases; J trimming: 8 bases; junction bases outside the gene matches: 1. Germline-derived CDR1 and CDR2 are ENHRY and SYGVKD.

V usage is TRBV28 and J usage is TRBJ2-2; 10 bases are shared with TRBD1. The CDR3 sequence is 16 residues long. The V gene end was trimmed by 5 bases and the J gene end by 2 bases; junction bases not matched to a gene: 5. Germline CDR1 and CDR2: MDHEN and SYDVKM. CDR3 loop: CASSRGTGDNTGELFF. The CDR3 nucleotides read TGTGCCAGCAGTCGCGGGACAGGGGATAACACCGGGGAGCTGTTTTTT. Together with reference TRBV28 and TRBJ2-2, the CDR3 gives the full variable domain: DVKVTQSSRYLVKRTGEKVFLECVQDMDHENMFWYRQDPGLGLRLIYFSYDVKMKEKGDIPEGYSVSREKKERFSLILESASTNQTSMYLCASSRGTGDNTGELFFGEGSRLTVL.

This chain uses TRBV19 with TRBJ2-1; TRBD1 matches 7 bases. V lost 9 bases and J lost 4; bases outside the gene matches: 3. This CDR3 is built from 12 residues. CDR1 and CDR2 from the germline V gene are LNHDA and SQIVND (reference sequence). The CDR3 protein is CASRDSYNEQFF. CDR3 coding DNA: TGTGCCAGCCGGGACAGTTACAATGAGCAGTTCTTC.

The chain recombines TRBV2 with TRBJ2-2; 13 bases align to TRBD2. This CDR3 is built from 16 residues. Germline V gene sequence: CDR1 SNHLY, CDR2 FYNNEI. The V gene end was trimmed by 5 bases and the J gene end by 5 bases; junction bases not matched to a gene: 5. This CDR3 reads CASSLPGLAGTGELFF. CDR3 nucleotide sequence: TGTGCCAGCAGTCTACCGGGACTAGCGGGAACCGGGGAGCTGTTTTTT.

The CDR3 nucleotides are TGTGCCACCAGCAGAGATAGAACAGGGCGGAGAGCTTTCTTT. This codes for CATSRDRTGRRAFF. This chain links TRBV15 with TRBJ1-1; TRBD1 might be the D (6 bases). With 0 bases removed from V and 10 bases from J, the gap between germline ends came to 15 bases. CDR1 and CDR2 (germline): LNHNV, YYDKDF (reference sequence). The CDR3 consists of 14 residues.

The chain is built from TRBV6-5 and TRBJ1-6; 7 bases align to TRBD1. Germline lookup yields CDR1 MNHEY and CDR2 SVGAGI. Trimming cost V 7 bases and J 13 bases; bases outside gene matches: 16. This CDR3 is built from 15 residues. This CDR3 reads CASIGRQGLMKPLHF. The CDR3 nucleotides read TGTGCCAGCATAGGAAGACAGGGTCTAATGAAGCCCCTCCACTTT.

The chain couples TRBV12-2 to TRBJ2-7; the table's TRBD2 call for D was not verified on the DNA. TRBV12-2 is deemed a pseudogene. The CDR3 extends over 16 amino acids. The CDR3 DNA reads TGTGCAAGTCGGGATTCCGGGACTAGCGGGCTCTACGAGCAGTACTTC. This codes for CASRDSGTSGLYEQYF.

The gene calls are TRBV28 and TRBJ1-4; 9 bases agree with TRBD1. Germline V lookup: CDR1 MDHEN, CDR2 SYDVKM. The ends lost 1 base at V and 5 bases at J; junction bases unmatched: 2. This CDR3 comprises 15 residues. The CDR3 loop is CASSLSGQGNEKLFF. The CDR3 DNA reads as TGTGCCAGCAGTTTATCCGGACAGGGGAATGAAAAACTGTTTTTT.

The V gene is TRBV19, the J gene TRBJ2-1; 10 bases agree with TRBD2. The CDR3 runs to 15 residues. Germline assignment: CDR1 LNHDA and CDR2 SQIVND (reference sequence). The trim removed 3 bases at V and 5 bases at J, leaving 4 bases unmatched. The CDR3 coding sequence is TGTGCCAGTAGTATTCTAGCGGGAGAGAACAATGAGCAGTTCTTC. Protein product: CASSILAGENNEQFF.